Listed below are T cell receptor beta chains from one sample, sequenced in a study of T-cell memory formation after mild COVID-19. TCRdb recomputed calls from the 5' RACE reads with MiXCR, one row per CDR3 protein. The repertoire holds 470,000 or so distinct CDR3 sequences, with roughly 20% as singletons. Sequencing was done on a sample of PBMCs or a T cell subset sorted from them (not recorded which). These TCRs come from an adult woman who had mild COVID-19 (a few samples of this study predate the infection). Cell type and time point are not known. Each CDR3 is given with its conserved first and last residue. The D gene is left open where the match is weak. Clone size is given for some rows only: seen once, a few or many times, or a class if the clone is expanded.

TRBJ2-1,NA,TRBD2,TRBV20-1,TGCAGTGCCCCGAGAGCGGGAGTTGTTGAGCAGTTCTTC,CSAPRAGVVEQFF
TRBJ2-7,NA,NA,TRBV12-3/TRBV12-4,TGTGCCAGCAGTTCCACCATGTCGCACTCCTACGAGCAGTACTTC,CASSSTMSHSYEQYF
TRBJ2-5,NA,TRBD1,TRBV12-3/TRBV12-4,TGTGCCAGCAGTTTGGGGACAGGGCTTCGGAAGACCCAGTACTTC,CASSLGTGLRKTQYF
TRBJ1-1,few,NA,TRBV4-3,TGCGCCAGCAGCCAAGATCTGTCGGGGCGCTCGGACACTGAAGCTTTCTTT,CASSQDLSGRSDTEAFF
TRBJ1-2,few,TRBD1,TRBV6-5,TGTGCCAGCAGTTCGGGGCCACAGGGGACCTATGGCTACACCTTC,CASSSGPQGTYGYTF
TRBJ2-1,NA,TRBD2,TRBV9,TGTGCCAGCAGCGTAGGGACTAGCGGGAGCAGTGAGCAGTTCTTC,CASSVGTSGSSEQFF
TRBJ1-1,few,NA,TRBV29-1,TGCAGCGGACTGGACAGCTCTCAGGACACTGAAGCTTTCTTT,CSGLDSSQDTEAFF
TRBJ2-3,few,TRBD2,TRBV7-9,TGTGCCAGCAGCTTAATTGAGCGGGAGGGAGATACGCAGTATTTT,CASSLIEREGDTQYF
TRBJ1-1,few,NA,TRBV7-6,TGTGCCAGCAGCTCCCGGGACCTGGGCACTGAAGCTTTCTTT,CASSSRDLGTEAFF
TRBJ2-3,NA,NA,TRBV4-1,TGCGCCAGCAGCCAGCCGGGGTGGGATACGCAGTATTTT,CASSQPGWDTQYF
TRBJ2-1,NA,NA,TRBV12-3/TRBV12-4,TGTGCCAGCAAAGGTAGCGGTTACAATGAGCAGTTCTTC,CASKGSGYNEQFF
TRBJ2-1,few,NA,TRBV5-6,TGTGCCAGCAGCTACCAGGGGAGCTACAATGAGCAGTTCTTC,CASSYQGSYNEQFF
TRBJ1-3,NA,NA,TRBV4-3,TGCGCCAGCAGCCAAGATCAGGAGGGAAACACCATATATTTT,CASSQDQEGNTIYF
TRBJ2-3,NA,NA,TRBV7-9,TGTGCCAGCAGCTTCACGACCACAGATACGCAGTATTTT,CASSFTTTDTQYF
TRBJ1-2,NA,TRBD1,TRBV12-3/TRBV12-4,TGTGCCAGCAGTTTGTGGGACAGGGCGGGCTACACCTTC,CASSLWDRAGYTF
TRBJ2-3,many,NA,TRBV6-6,TGTGCCAGCAGTTACTTGACTGAGACCACAGATACGCAGTATTTT,CASSYLTETTDTQYF
TRBJ2-7,NA,NA,TRBV7-9,TGTGCCAGCAGCTTAGGTCCTCAAAGCCTCTACGAGCAGTACTTC,CASSLGPQSLYEQYF
TRBJ1-1,few,NA,TRBV10-3,TGTGCCATCAGTGAGTCGACAGCTACTGAAGCTTTCTTT,CAISESTATEAFF
TRBJ2-1,NA,NA,TRBV9,TGTGCCAGCCGCGCCGGAGGGAGCGAGCAGTTCTTC,CASRAGGSEQFF
TRBJ1-1,NA,NA,TRBV20-1,TGCAGGGGGACGTGGGGCAAACCGAACACTGAAGCTTTCTTT,CRGTWGKPNTEAFF
TRBJ1-2,few,TRBD1,TRBV5-6,TGTGCCAGCAGCCAAGGGACAGGGGGCGCGGATGGCTACACCTTC,CASSQGTGGADGYTF
TRBJ1-5,NA,NA,TRBV12-3/TRBV12-4,TGTGCCAGCAGTTTCGTGGGTCAGGGTCAGGGGCCCCAGCATTTT,CASSFVGQGQGPQHF
TRBJ1-2,NA,NA,TRBV4-1,TGCGCCAGCAGCCAAGAAGGTTATCCAGGGAACTATGGCTACACCTTC,CASSQEGYPGNYGYTF
TRBJ2-2,many,TRBD1,TRBV9,TGTGCCAGCCGGACAGGGGGCACCGGGGAGCTGTTTTTT,CASRTGGTGELFF
TRBJ1-1,few,NA,TRBV15,TGTGCCACCAGCAGAGATGGCCCGGTGGGAGAAGCTTTCTTT,CATSRDGPVGEAFF
TRBJ2-5,NA,NA,TRBV3-1,TGTGCCAGCAGCCAAGAGGGACCGAAAGAGACCCAGTACTTC,CASSQEGPKETQYF
TRBJ1-1,few,NA,TRBV6-5,TGTGCCAGCAGTCAGCGACCCTGGGGTAGGACTGAAGCTTTCTTT,CASSQRPWGRTEAFF
TRBJ2-2,NA,NA,TRBV7-6,TGTGCCAGAAGCTACAGCGCGAACACCGGGGAGCTGTTTTTT,CARSYSANTGELFF
TRBJ2-1,NA,NA,TRBV5-1,TGCGCCAGCAGCTTGGCATGGGCAGACAATGAGCAGTTCTTC,CASSLAWADNEQFF
TRBJ2-2,few,NA,TRBV27,TGTGCCAGCAGTTTCACGCTTGTCGGGGAGCTGTTTTTT,CASSFTLVGELFF
TRBJ2-2,NA,TRBD1,TRBV20-1,TGCAGTGCTAGAGATCCCCGGACAGGGGCCCAAGCCGGGGAGCTGTTTTTT,CSARDPRTGAQAGELFF
TRBJ2-7,NA,NA,TRBV12-3/TRBV12-4,TGTGCCAGCAGTTCTCACTTGACAGGTGCCTACGAGCAGTACTTC,CASSSHLTGAYEQYF
TRBJ1-5,few,NA,TRBV7-9,TGTGCCAGCAGCTACACGCCGGGGCCCAATCAGCCCCAGCATTTT,CASSYTPGPNQPQHF
TRBJ2-3,few,NA,TRBV7-2,TGTGCCAGCGTACAAAGTAGGCCGGGAGATACGCAGTATTTT,CASVQSRPGDTQYF
TRBJ2-1,few,NA,TRBV7-6,TGTGCCAGCAGCCTAACCCCTCGGGCGGGACAAGGGCCTGACAATGAGCAGTTCTTC,CASSLTPRAGQGPDNEQFF
TRBJ2-3,few,NA,TRBV27,TGTGCCAGCAAGGACCTGGGGACAGATACGCAGTATTTT,CASKDLGTDTQYF
TRBJ2-3,NA,NA,TRBV6-6,TGTGCCAGCCTACAAGACCTGGTCGGGCCAGATACGCAGTATTTT,CASLQDLVGPDTQYF
TRBJ2-2,few,NA,TRBV12-3/TRBV12-4,TGTGCCAGCACTGGGGACACCGGGGAGCTGTTTTTT,CASTGDTGELFF
TRBJ2-2,few,NA,TRBV5-1,TGCGCCAGCACCCGAGATGTTAGCACGAACACCGGGGAGCTGTTTTTT,CASTRDVSTNTGELFF
TRBJ2-7,NA,TRBD2,TRBV7-9,TGTGCCAGCAGCCCCAAGGGACTAAACTACGAGCAGTACTTC,CASSPKGLNYEQYF
TRBJ2-7,NA,NA,TRBV7-8,TGTGCCAGCAGCATCGCTCCGGGGGAGCAGTACTTC,CASSIAPGEQYF
TRBJ2-1,NA,NA,TRBV12-3/TRBV12-4,TGTGCCAGCAGTCCAGGTGGAGGGGGCTCCCTGAGCTCCTACAATGAGCAGTTCTTC,CASSPGGGGSLSSYNEQFF
TRBJ1-3,NA,NA,TRBV5-1,TGCGCCAGCAGCTTCGACCCAGCAAGTTCAAACACCATATATTTT,CASSFDPASSNTIYF
TRBJ2-1,NA,NA,TRBV7-2,TGTGCCAGCAGCACTAGCCTGTCCGCCCTCAATGAGCAGTTCTTC,CASSTSLSALNEQFF
TRBJ1-5,NA,NA,TRBV20-1,TGCAGTGCTAGCTTAAGGGGGAACTCTCAGCCCCAGCATTTT,CSASLRGNSQPQHF
TRBJ2-7,NA,TRBD2,TRBV30,TGTGCCTGGCAAGCGGGAGCGAGCTCCTACGAGCAGTACTTC,CAWQAGASSYEQYF
TRBJ2-2,once,NA,TRBV2,TGTGCCAGCAGTGATTTAGGGATTAGGAACACCGGGGAGCTGTTTTTT,CASSDLGIRNTGELFF
TRBJ2-1,NA,NA,TRBV18,TGTGCCAGCTCACCATCATCAGCGCTTGAGCAGTTCTTC,CASSPSSALEQFF
TRBJ1-6,NA,TRBD1,TRBV3-1,TGTGCCAGCAGCCAAGGCACAGGGGGATCACCCCTCCACTTT,CASSQGTGGSPLHF
TRBJ2-3,few,TRBD2,TRBV6-5,TGTGCCAGCAGTCCCCTAGCGGCACGGGGGAATACGCAGTATTTT,CASSPLAARGNTQYF
TRBJ2-7,NA,NA,TRBV7-2,TGTGCCAGCAGCTATCAACGAGGGAGCTCCTACGAGCAGTACTTC,CASSYQRGSSYEQYF
TRBJ2-1,NA,NA,TRBV7-6,TGTGCCAGCAGCGTGGGAGGCAGGGTGGGCTACAATGAGCAGTTCTTC,CASSVGGRVGYNEQFF
TRBJ1-3,NA,NA,TRBV9,TGTGCCAGCAGCGTGTATCAGTCTACCTCGACTGGAAACACCATATATTTT,CASSVYQSTSTGNTIYF
TRBJ2-1,NA,NA,TRBV4-2,TGTGCCAGCAGCCAACGGGACCGCGGTGGAGATGAGCAGTTCTTC,CASSQRDRGGDEQFF
TRBJ2-4,many,TRBD2,TRBV2,TGTGCCAGCAGGATCGAGGCTAGCGGGAAGAACATTCAGTACTTC,CASRIEASGKNIQYF
TRBJ1-1,NA,NA,TRBV5-1,TGCGCCAGCAGCTCCGACTTGAGCTCCATGGCGCTGAAAGCTTTCTTT,CASSSDLSSMALKAFF
TRBJ2-7,NA,NA,TRBV5-6,TGTTCCAGCAGCTTGGGGGGCAGCTCCTACGAGCAGTACTTC,CSSSLGGSSYEQYF
TRBJ1-6,NA,NA,TRBV5-5,TGTGCCAGCACCTTGCGGGGGGGACCCGTTTCACCCCTCCACTTT,CASTLRGGPVSPLHF